This entry describes one T cell receptor beta chain. The data are from a study of blood T cell repertoires in COVID-19. Study summary: Material from acute and convalescent COVID-19 was sourced from the United States, Italy and Spain. The cDNA or gDNA used as material had been derived from T cells, B-cell-depleted T cells, or PBMCs.

Original methodology: It was from reference gene primer amplification that nucleated cell counts were estimated. Sequencing was performed with immunoSEQ multiplex PCR; in TCRdb, only in-frame clones are kept and a portion is missing. Clonal size and the V and J genes are those of that table, whereas D and trimming came from the DNA. The sample has some 70,000 clones, about 84% seen once. This CDR3 has 15 amino acids. V shed 0 bases, J shed 5 bases, and the junction held 3 bases outside the gene matches. From germline, CDR1 is KGHSY and CDR2 FQNENV. The rearrangement uses TRBV16 and TRBJ1-2, with TRBD1 identical over 10 bases. The clonotype comes from a woman aged 60-70 years with acute or convalescent COVID-19. The sample was peripheral blood. CDR3 in DNA: TGTGCCAGCAGCCAATCGACAGGGGGCGCTTATGGCTACACCTTC. This gives the protein CASSQSTGGAYGYTF.